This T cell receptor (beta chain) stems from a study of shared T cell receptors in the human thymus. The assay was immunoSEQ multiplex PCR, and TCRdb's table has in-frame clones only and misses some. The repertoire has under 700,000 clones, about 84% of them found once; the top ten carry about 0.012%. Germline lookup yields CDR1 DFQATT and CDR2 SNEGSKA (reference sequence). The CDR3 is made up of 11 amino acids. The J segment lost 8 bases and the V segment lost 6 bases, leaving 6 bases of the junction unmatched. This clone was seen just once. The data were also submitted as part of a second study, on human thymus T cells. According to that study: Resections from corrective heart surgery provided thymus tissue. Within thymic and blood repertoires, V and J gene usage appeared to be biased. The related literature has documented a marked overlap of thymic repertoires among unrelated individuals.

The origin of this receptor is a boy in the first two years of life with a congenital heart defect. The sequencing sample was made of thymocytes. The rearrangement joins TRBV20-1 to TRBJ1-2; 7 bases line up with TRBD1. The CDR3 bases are TGCAGTGCGGGCGACAGGGACGGCTACACCTTC. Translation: CSAGDRDGYTF.